These 15 T cell receptor beta chains were sequenced from one sample in a study of CD8 T cells in Susac syndrome. With random hexamers, reverse transcription was performed on about 0.5 to 1 ug of RNA. TCRdb recomputed calls from the immunoSEQ multiplex PCR reads with MiXCR, one row per CDR3 protein. The profile covers 150,000 to 200,000 distinct CDR3 sequences, with approximately 93% appearing a single time and about 0.1% taken by the ten largest. Sequenced sample: CD4+ T cells from PBMCs. Receptor source: a human donor in good health.

This clonotype was seen a single time. This sequence joins TRBV7-2 and TRBJ1-1; D uncertain. CDR3 length: 16 residues. The germline V gene has CDR1 SGHTA and CDR2 FQGNSA. The V end was cut by 2 bases, the J end by 1 base, with 14 bases between. The CDR3, as DNA: TGTGCCAGCAGCTTATGGGTGGCAATGAGGAACACTGAAGCTTTCTTT. This sequence encodes CASSLWVAMRNTEAFF.

The V gene is TRBV15, the J gene TRBJ1-5; TRBD1 aligns across 7 bases. The CDR3 sequence is 17 residues long. The J segment lost 0 bases and the V segment lost 2 bases, leaving 7 bases of the junction unmatched. From germline, CDR1 is LNHNV and CDR2 YYDKDF (reference sequence). The CDR3 sequence is CATSRPFGQASNQPQHF. In DNA form, the CDR3 reads TGTGCCACCAGCAGACCCTTCGGACAGGCTAGCAATCAGCCCCAGCATTTT.

For this clonotype: The junction does not match germline at one end; this may be a read error. The J gene is TRBJ2-5, the V gene TRBV7-7; TRBD1 aligns across 8 bases. This CDR3 has 14 amino acids. CDR1 and CDR2 from the germline V gene are SSHAT and FNYEAQ (reference sequence). CDR3 sequence reads: CASSPGQGRWTQYF. Written as DNA, the CDR3 is TGTGCTAGCAGCCCCGGACAGGGAAGATGGACCCAGTACTTC.

V is TRBV28 and J is TRBJ2-7; D is possibly TRBD1 (6 bases). V dropped 6 bases and J dropped 2 bases, with 17 bases sitting between them. Germline V gives CDR1 MDHEN, CDR2 SYDVKM. The CDR3 is 15 amino acids. The CDR3 loop reads CASRRMAGTTYEQYF. The CDR3 DNA reads TGTGCCAGCAGAAGAATGGCCGGGACAACCTACGAGCAGTACTTC.

This clonotype was recorded a few times. The V and J genes are TRBV14 and TRBJ2-3, with no clear D. With the DNA end fitting TRBJ2-7 better, the J assignment may be wrong. CDR3 size: 11 residues. Germline V CDR1 and CDR2: SGHDN, FVKESK. This chain's CDR3 is CASSQVDTQYF. CDR3 sequence (DNA): TGTGCCAGCAGCCAAGTTGACACGCAGTACTTC.

This clonotype has only one observation. The chain couples TRBV6-6 to TRBJ2-5; unclear D gene. V shed 6 bases and J shed 0 bases, with 17 bases lying between them. CDR1 and CDR2 from the germline V gene are MNHNY and SVGAGI (reference sequence). This CDR3 is 16 amino acids long. In DNA, the CDR3 is TGTGCCAGCAGCTATCCCCTGGCTGGGGACCAAGAGACCCAGTACTTC. Amino acids: CASSYPLAGDQETQYF.

The V and J genes are TRBV5-4 and TRBJ2-7; 7 nucleotides match TRBD1. Germline-derived CDR1 and CDR2 are SGHNT and YYREEE (reference sequence). The CDR3 covers 13 residues. V shed 4 bases, J shed 5 bases, and the junction held 6 bases outside the gene matches. CDR3 DNA sequence: TGTGCCAGCAGCGTACAGGGGATCCACGAGCAGTACGTC. Amino acid sequence: CASSVQGIHEQYV.

The rearrangement uses TRBV29-1 and TRBJ1-1; 8 bases fit TRBD1. J was trimmed by 0 bases and V by 4 bases; bases with no gene match: 4. CDR3 size: 14 residues. The germline V gene has CDR1 SQVTM and CDR2 ANQGSEA. CDR3 coding DNA: TGCAGCGTTGGGTACAGGGGGTTGAACACTGAAGCTTTCTTT. It specifies CSVGYRGLNTEAFF.

The chain links TRBV30 to TRBJ1-2; 7 bases agree with TRBD1. The CDR3 totals 14 residues. CDR1 GTSNPN and CDR2 SVGIG come from the germline V gene (reference sequence). With V trimmed by 4 bases and J by 8 bases, 13 bases remained unmatched. The CDR3 region is CAWILPEGAGGYTF. The DNA for the CDR3 is TGTGCCTGGATTCTCCCTGAGGGGGCGGGAGGCTACACCTTC.

This chain uses TRBV6-5 with TRBJ1-5; TRBD1 is a possible D gene (6 bases). Trimming left V 6 bases short and J 5 bases short, with 11 bases between. This CDR3 comprises 13 residues. Germline-derived CDR1 and CDR2 are MNHEY and SVGAGI. The CDR3 spells CASRRGGDQPQHF. The CDR3 nucleotides are TGTGCCAGCAGGAGGGGGGGGGATCAGCCCCAGCATTTT.

The chain combines TRBV30 with TRBJ1-2, with D possibly matching TRBD1 (6 bases). There are 14 residues in the CDR3. Germline values: CDR1 GTSNPN, CDR2 SVGIG (reference sequence). The V end was cut by 4 bases, the J end by 4 bases, with 16 bases between. The CDR3 protein is CAWTFGGHLYGYTF. The CDR3 bases are TGTGCCTGGACTTTTGGGGGACATCTCTATGGCTACACCTTC.

The chain is built from TRBV10-2 and TRBJ2-7; D gene unclear. Germline V gene data show CDR1 as WSHSY and CDR2 as SAAADI. Trimming took 0 bases from V and 2 from J, leaving 8 bases between them. CDR3 length: 14 residues. CDR3 coding DNA: TGCGCCAGCAGTGAGTCGGGCACGACCTACGAGCAGTACTTC. It specifies CASSESGTTYEQYF.

This clonotype was seen just once. The chain is built from TRBV20-1 and TRBJ1-2; D not certain. The CDR3 length is 14 residues. V lost 6 bases and J 4 bases, leaving 18 bases between the germline ends. Germline CDR1 is DFQATT and CDR2 is SNEGSKA (reference sequence). DNA for the CDR3: TGCAGTGCCCCGCGCGGGTCGCCTGGCTATGGCTACACCTTC. This translates into CSAPRGSPGYGYTF.

A single count supports this clonotype. This chain connects TRBV29-1 to TRBJ2-3, with TRBD2 matching over 10 bases. Germline V gene sequence: CDR1 SQVTM, CDR2 ANQGSEA. With V trimmed by 7 bases and J by 11 bases, 12 bases remained unmatched. The CDR3 length is 13 residues. CDR3: CSAWGSLAGEQYF. The CDR3, as DNA: TGCAGCGCGTGGGGGTCCCTAGCGGGGGAGCAGTATTTT.

The genes are TRBV4-1 and TRBJ2-6; 11 positions match TRBD2. Germline V lookup: CDR1 MGHRA, CDR2 YSYEKL. V lost 2 bases and J lost 0; bases outside the gene matches: 6. There are 19 residues in the CDR3. The CDR3 DNA reads as TGCGCCAGCAGCCAACTAGCGGGGGGTACTCTCTCTGGGGCCAACGTCCTGACTTTC. Translated: CASSQLAGGTLSGANVLTF.